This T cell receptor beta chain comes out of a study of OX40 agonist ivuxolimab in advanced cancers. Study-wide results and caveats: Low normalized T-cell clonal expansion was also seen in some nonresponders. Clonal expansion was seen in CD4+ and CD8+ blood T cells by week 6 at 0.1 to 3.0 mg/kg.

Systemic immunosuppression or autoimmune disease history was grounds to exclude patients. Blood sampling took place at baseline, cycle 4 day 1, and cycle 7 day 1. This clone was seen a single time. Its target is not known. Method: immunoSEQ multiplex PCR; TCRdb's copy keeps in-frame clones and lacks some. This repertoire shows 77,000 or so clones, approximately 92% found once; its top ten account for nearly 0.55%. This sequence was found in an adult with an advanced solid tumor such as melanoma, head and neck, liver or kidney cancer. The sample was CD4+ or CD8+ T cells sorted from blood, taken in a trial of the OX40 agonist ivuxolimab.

The CDR3 DNA sequence: TGCGCCAGCAGCTTGGGTCTAGCGGGTGGACAAGAGACCCAGTACTTC. Protein: CASSLGLAGGQETQYF. The chain is built from TRBV5-1 and TRBJ2-5; 8 bases align to TRBD2. CDR3 length equals 16 residues. V dropped 0 bases and J dropped 2; count of bases not matched to a gene: 6. The germline V gene encodes CDR1 SGHRS and CDR2 YFSETQ.